The 24 T cell receptor beta chains in this list originate from one sample, sequenced in a study of cytomegalovirus exposure and HLA in healthy donors. PCR was performed using 60 Vbeta and 13 Jbeta primers. Method: immunoSEQ multiplex PCR; TCRdb's copy keeps in-frame clones and lacks some. The sample consists of over 150,000 clones, about 71% of them appearing once. The specimen was PBMCs. Source of these receptors: a woman between 25 and 40 years old in good health and CMV-seronegative.

The chain uses TRBV5-6 and TRBJ1-5, with D perhaps matching TRBD1 (6 bases). The V end lost 1 base, the J end lost 4 bases, and 15 bases lay between the germline ends. Germline CDR1 reads SGHDT; CDR2 reads YYEEEE. This CDR3 is 16 amino acids long. The CDR3 spells CASSLSPGVGNQPQHF. DNA for the CDR3: TGTGCCAGCAGCTTGAGCCCAGGGGTAGGAAATCAGCCCCAGCATTTT.

This sequence joins TRBV30 and TRBJ1-2; tentatively, D is TRBD1 (6 bases). This CDR3 comprises 15 residues. Germline assignment: CDR1 GTSNPN and CDR2 SVGIG (reference sequence). V was cut by 3 bases and J by 0 bases, with 14 bases left in between. The CDR3 DNA reads as TGTGCCTGGAGGGCCCTTCCAGGGGCTAACTATGGCTACACCTTC. It is translated as CAWRALPGANYGYTF.

The chain recombines TRBV7-9 with TRBJ1-1, with D perhaps matching TRBD1 (6 bases). CDR1 is SEHNR and CDR2 is FQNEAQ in the germline V gene (reference sequence). Trimming shortened V by 3 bases and J by 3 bases, and 8 bases separated the two germline ends. CDR3 length: 13 amino acids. CDR3: CASSLQGYTEAFF. CDR3 DNA: TGTGCCAGCAGCTTGCAGGGGTACACTGAAGCTTTCTTT.

The rearrangement links TRBV2 to TRBJ2-7, with D maybe TRBD1 (5 bases). Germline V CDR1 and CDR2: SNHLY, FYNNEI. The V and J ends lost 1 base and 3 bases respectively, with 10 bases between them. The CDR3 has 14 residues. The CDR3 nucleotides are TGTGCCAGCAGTGAAGTGGACAAAGACTACGAGCAGTACTTC. Protein: CASSEVDKDYEQYF.

This clone was observed a few times. The V gene is TRBV15, the J gene TRBJ1-2, with 7 bases aligning to TRBD1. The CDR3 extends over 17 amino acids. In germline, CDR1 is LNHNV, CDR2 YYDKDF (reference sequence). V dropped 0 bases and J dropped 7; count of bases not matched to a gene: 14. CDR3 DNA: TGTGCCACCAGCAGAGATGGGATTGGACAGGCCAGGAGTGGCTACACCTTC. Translated: CATSRDGIGQARSGYTF. Variable domain in full (rest from reference TRBV15 and TRBJ1-2): DAMVIQNPRYQVTQFGKPVTLSCSQTLNHNVMYWYQQKSSQAPKLLFHYYDKDFNNEADTPDNFQSRRPNTSFCFLDIRSPGLGDTAMYLCATSRDGIGQARSGYTFGSGTRLTVV.

V gene TRBV5-4 combines with J gene TRBJ2-7; TRBD2 is a possible D gene (5 bases). CDR3 length: 13 amino acids. The V and J ends lost 1 base and 2 bases respectively, with 7 bases between them. Germline assignment: CDR1 SGHNT and CDR2 YYREEE (reference sequence). The DNA of the CDR3 is TGTGCCAGCAGCTTGCCCGGGGCCTACGAGCAGTACTTC. Residues: CASSLPGAYEQYF. Full variable domain (outside the CDR3, taken from reference TRBV5-4 and TRBJ2-7): ETGVTQSPTHLIKTRGQQVTLRCSSQSGHNTVSWYQQALGQGPQFIFQYYREEENGRGNFPPRFSGLQFPNYSSELNVNALELDDSALYLCASSLPGAYEQYFGPGTRLTVT.

The V and J genes are TRBV28 and TRBJ2-1; D unclear. The germline V gene encodes CDR1 MDHEN and CDR2 SYDVKM. V lost 8 bases and J 10 bases, leaving 15 bases between the germline ends. This CDR3 region has 12 residues. The CDR3 region is CASLGTRPEQFF. The CDR3, as DNA: TGTGCCAGCCTCGGTACGAGGCCGGAGCAGTTCTTC.

The rearrangement uses TRBV7-2 and TRBJ2-7; D remains ambiguous. Germline V gives CDR1 SGHTA, CDR2 FQGNSA. The CDR3 has 14 residues. Trimming cost V 1 base and J 5 bases, with 12 bases left between them. CDR3 nucleotides: TGTGCCAGCAGCTTAGGTCCCCCTCCGGACGAGCAGTACTTC. Protein: CASSLGPPPDEQYF.

The chain has TRBV6-1 and TRBJ1-2; 8 nucleotides agree with TRBD1. Germline V gene lookup returns CDR1 MNHNS and CDR2 SASEGT. The CDR3 is 15 amino acids. V gave up 1 base and J gave up 4 bases; unmatched junction bases: 5. CDR3 protein: CASSEGHRGIYGYTF. The CDR3, as DNA: TGTGCCAGCAGTGAAGGACACAGGGGGATCTATGGCTACACCTTC.

In regard to this clone: This CDR3 is also generated by other DNA sequences in the sample. V gene TRBV18 combines with J gene TRBJ1-1; perhaps TRBD1 as D (6 bases). In germline, CDR1 is KGHSH, CDR2 LQKENI. V was shortened by 6 bases and J by 6 bases, with 20 bases between the two germline ends. This CDR3 region has 15 residues. The DNA for the CDR3 is TGTGCCAGCTCCGAGGGATCAGGGGTCTTGGCTGAAGCTTTCTTT. Its protein product is CASSEGSGVLAEAFF.

In its sample, this clone was seen a few times. V is TRBV7-3 and J is TRBJ2-5; the D gene is possibly TRBD2 (6 bases). From germline, CDR1 is SGHTA and CDR2 FQGTGA. Deletions cut 0 bases from V and 5 bases from J, with 13 bases between. The CDR3 length is 15 residues. The CDR3 bases are TGTGCCAGCAGCTTAACGTTGGCACTAGCCGAGACCCAGTACTTC. Translating gives CASSLTLALAETQYF.

This chain links TRBV19 with TRBJ1-3; the D is unclear. V was shortened by 7 bases and J by 0 bases, with 10 bases between the two germline ends. CDR3 length: 14 residues. Germline lookup yields CDR1 LNHDA and CDR2 SQIVND (reference sequence). CDR3 loop: CASMGSHSGNTIYF. CDR3 in DNA: TGTGCCAGTATGGGCAGCCACTCTGGAAACACCATATATTTT. The full variable domain, with the rest looked up from reference TRBV19 and TRBJ1-3, is DGGITQSPKYLFRKEGQNVTLSCEQNLNHDAMYWYRQDPGQGLRLIYYSQIVNDFQKGDIAEGYSVSREKKESFPLTVTSAQKNPTAFYLCASMGSHSGNTIYFGEGSWLTVV.

V usage is TRBV27 and J usage is TRBJ1-2, with TRBD1 matching over 8 bases. The V gene's germline CDR1 is MNHEY and CDR2 SMNVEV (reference sequence). V shed 5 bases and J 2 bases; nucleotides not matched to a gene: 7. The CDR3 has 15 amino acids. Here the CDR3 DNA reads TGTGCCAGCAGTCCCCGACAGGGGCGGAACTATGGCTACACCTTC. Translated: CASSPRQGRNYGYTF.

The chain combines TRBV30 with TRBJ1-6; 7 nucleotides line up with TRBD1. This CDR3 has 14 amino acids. J gave up 1 base and V 7 bases, and 4 bases lay outside the gene matches. Germline V gives CDR1 GTSNPN, CDR2 SVGIG (reference sequence). CDR3 sequence: CASRQGSYNSPLHF. The CDR3 nucleotides are TGTGCCTCGCGACAGGGTTCCTATAATTCACCCCTCCACTTT.

The J gene is TRBJ2-1, the V gene TRBV2, with 11 bases fitting TRBD2. The CDR3 sequence is 13 residues long. Trimming removed 8 bases from V and 6 bases from J; junction bases left unmatched: 3. CDR1 and CDR2 (germline): SNHLY, FYNNEI. CDR3 nucleotide sequence: TGTGCCAGCGGTAGCGGGAGGGCCAATGAGCAGTTCTTC. Its protein product is CASGSGRANEQFF.

This chain uses TRBV7-9 with TRBJ1-1; a possible D gene is TRBD1 (6 bases). V was trimmed by 4 bases and J by 1 base, leaving 16 bases between them. Germline V gene sequence: CDR1 SEHNR, CDR2 FQNEAQ (reference sequence). CDR3 length: 16 amino acids. This CDR3 reads CASSYLQGLGNTEAFF. The CDR3 DNA is TGTGCCAGCAGCTATCTCCAGGGGTTAGGGAACACTGAAGCTTTCTTT.

This clone has only a few counts. The chain employs TRBV14 and TRBJ1-2; TRBD1 matches 10 bases. Looked up from germline, CDR1 is SGHDN and CDR2 is FVKESK. The CDR3 covers 16 residues. Germline trimming cut 1 base from V and 4 bases from J; bases unmatched to any gene: 6. The CDR3 loop is CASSQGPGQGIYGYTF. The CDR3 DNA reads TGTGCCAGCAGCCAAGGCCCGGGACAGGGGATCTATGGCTACACCTTC.

This chain connects TRBV5-1 to TRBJ2-5; D perhaps matches TRBD2 (5 bases). CDR3 length: 15 amino acids. V was shortened by 0 bases and J by 1 base, with 10 bases between the two germline ends. The germline gives CDR1 SGHRS, CDR2 YFSETQ. This CDR3 is CASSLVPGSQETQYF. The CDR3 DNA reads TGCGCCAGCAGCTTGGTTCCGGGAAGCCAAGAGACCCAGTACTTC.

The rearrangement joins TRBV9 to TRBJ2-7, with D maybe TRBD1 (6 bases). Looked up from germline, CDR1 is SGDLS and CDR2 is YYNGEE. The V end was cut by 0 bases, the J end by 6 bases, with 10 bases between. This CDR3 is 13 amino acids long. CDR3 DNA: TGTGCCAGCAGCGTAGTACAGGGCAGCGAGCAGTACTTC. This sequence encodes CASSVVQGSEQYF.

The V gene is TRBV7-3, the J gene TRBJ1-6, with a tentative D call TRBD1 (5 bases). Germline-derived CDR1 and CDR2 are SGHTA and FQGTGA. The CDR3 is made up of 16 amino acids. The V end lost 2 bases, the J end lost 4 bases, and 12 bases lay between the germline ends. CDR3 region: CASSLGGDGYNSPLHF. The CDR3 coding sequence is TGTGCCAGCAGCTTAGGGGGGGATGGTTATAATTCACCCCTCCACTTT.

The chain employs TRBV5-1 and TRBJ2-5, with D uncertain. The ends were cut back, 4 bases at V and 5 bases at J, with 12 bases in the middle. Germline lookup yields CDR1 SGHRS and CDR2 YFSETQ. The CDR3 totals 13 residues. The CDR3 nucleotides are TGCGCCAGCAGCGCCCCCGCTACGGAGACCCAGTACTTC. It translates to CASSAPATETQYF.

The chain employs TRBV28 and TRBJ2-1; weak D call: TRBD2 (5 bases). CDR1 is MDHEN and CDR2 is SYDVKM in the germline V gene. Trimming stripped 1 base from V and 2 bases from J, with 9 bases between. There are 15 residues in the CDR3. The CDR3 DNA sequence: TGTGCCAGCAGTTTATCTCTCGGGGCCTACAATGAGCAGTTCTTC. As protein: CASSLSLGAYNEQFF.

This chain links TRBV28 with TRBJ2-6, with TRBD2 identical over 10 bases. The V segment lost 5 bases and the J segment 2 bases; nucleotides outside the gene matches: 6. Germline lookup yields CDR1 MDHEN and CDR2 SYDVKM. The CDR3 is made up of 17 amino acids. Written as DNA, the CDR3 is TGTGCCAGCAGTGAGGCTAGCGGGAGAGCTGGGGCCAACGTCCTGACTTTC. Protein sequence: CASSEASGRAGANVLTF.

In its sample, this clone was seen once. The rearrangement uses TRBV4-2 and TRBJ1-1; D possibly corresponds to TRBD1 (6 bases). CDR3 length: 14 amino acids. Looked up from germline, CDR1 is LGHNA and CDR2 is YNFKEQ. V lost 2 bases and J lost 3, with 10 bases in between. CDR3 nucleotide sequence: TGTGCCAGCAGCCAACAGGGGCGGGACACTGAAGCTTTCTTT. The encoded protein is CASSQQGRDTEAFF.